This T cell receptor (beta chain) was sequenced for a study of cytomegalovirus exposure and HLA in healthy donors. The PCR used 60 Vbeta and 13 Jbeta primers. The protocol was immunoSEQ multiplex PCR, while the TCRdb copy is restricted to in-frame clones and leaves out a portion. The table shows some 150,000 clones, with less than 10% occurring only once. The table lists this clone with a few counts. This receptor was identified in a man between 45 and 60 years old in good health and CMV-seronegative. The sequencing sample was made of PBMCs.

The CDR3 DNA is TGTGCCACACAGGTCAAGAACACCGGGGAGCTGTTTTTT. It is translated as CATQVKNTGELFF. The V gene is TRBV19, the J gene TRBJ2-2; possibly TRBD1 for D (5 bases). V was clipped by 10 bases and J by 1 base, with 10 bases between them. From germline, CDR1 is LNHDA and CDR2 SQIVND (reference sequence). CDR3 size: 13 residues.